What follows are 31 T cell receptor beta chains derived from one specimen sequenced in a study of graft-versus-host responses after intestinal transplantation (dated by TCRdb to the early 2020s). In the paper's terms, the time point label means: cells obtained before transplantation from donor or recipient. Preparation of the library involved the immunoSEQ multiplex PCR assay. This is the immuneACCESS table as TCRdb keeps it, with only in-frame sequences that have V and J called. A part of the clones is gone; compared with another copy, unresolved V genes explain less than half, and the rest is unexplained. For this sample there are about 94,000 clones; over 75% appear just once. Clones ranked in the top ten supply more than 0.4% of the sample. Their antigens are not known. The sample in question was unstimulated CD8+ T cells sorted from spleen or lymph node cells, obtained before intestinal transplant. These receptor sequences come from a human donor who received an intestinal transplant.

The chain joins TRBV12-5 to TRBJ2-3; D ambiguous. Germline values: CDR1 LGHNT, CDR2 FRNRAP. This CDR3 region has 13 residues. V lost 5 bases to trimming and J lost 4 bases, with 10 bases between them. DNA of the CDR3: TGTGCTAGTGGTCCCAACATTGCAGATACGCAGTATTTT. This encodes CASGPNIADTQYF. The variable domain in full, completed from reference TRBV12-5 and TRBJ2-3, reads DARVTQTPRHKVTEMGQEVTMRCQPILGHNTVFWYRQTMMQGLELLAYFRNRAPLDDSGMPKDRFSAEMPDATLATLKIQPSEPRDSAVYFCASGPNIADTQYFGPGTRLTVL.

V and J are TRBV30 and TRBJ2-7; 12 bases are shared with TRBD2. The CDR3 loop spans 15 amino acids. In germline, CDR1 is GTSNPN, CDR2 SVGIG (reference sequence). Germline trimming cut 2 bases from V and 2 bases from J; bases unmatched to any gene: 4. CDR3 in DNA: TGTGCCTGGAGTCCCCGACTAGCGGGAGCCTACGAGCAGTACTTC. The encoded protein is CAWSPRLAGAYEQYF. Filled out from reference TRBV30 and TRBJ2-7, the complete variable domain reads SQTIHQWPATLVQPVGSPLSLECTVEGTSNPNLYWYRQAAGRGLQLLFYSVGIGQISSEVPQNLSASRPQDRQFILSSKKLLLSDSGFYLCAWSPRLAGAYEQYFGPGTRLTVT.

The genes are TRBV5-4 and TRBJ2-1, with D possibly being TRBD2 (7 bases). There are 18 residues in the CDR3. From germline, CDR1 is SGHNT and CDR2 YYREEE (reference sequence). Trimming took 0 bases from V and 5 from J, leaving 21 bases between them. The CDR3 region has the DNA TGTGCCAGCAGCTTGGAAGGGGGGTGGCGGGAGCCCAACAATGAGCAGTTCTTC. Translating gives CASSLEGGWREPNNEQFF.

This rearrangement joins TRBV7-9 to TRBJ2-2, with a possible D match to TRBD2 (5 bases). The germline V gene has CDR1 SEHNR and CDR2 FQNEAQ (reference sequence). V was clipped by 1 base and J by 6 bases, with 15 bases between them. This CDR3 region has 16 residues. The CDR3 is CASSLVSLALAGELFF. DNA for the CDR3: TGTGCCAGCAGCTTAGTTAGCCTAGCACTGGCCGGGGAGCTGTTTTTT. Using reference TRBV7-9 and TRBJ2-2 for the parts outside the CDR3, the full variable domain is DTGVSQNPRHKITKRGQNVTFRCDPISEHNRLYWYRQTLGQGPEFLTYFQNEAQLEKSRLLSDRFSAERPKGSFSTLEIQRTEQGDSAMYLCASSLVSLALAGELFFGEGSRLTVL.

The rearrangement uses TRBV9 and TRBJ1-2; perhaps TRBD1 as D (6 bases). Trimming took 3 bases from V and 5 from J, leaving 17 bases between them. Germline-derived CDR1 and CDR2 are SGDLS and YYNGEE. The CDR3 contains 15 residues. CDR3 sequence (DNA): TGTGCCAGCAGCGAATCAGGGGCCACACCTTATGGCTACACCTTC. Encoded protein: CASSESGATPYGYTF.

The chain employs TRBV10-2 and TRBJ2-7; 8 nucleotides match TRBD1. The CDR3 is 12 amino acids. V was pared by 7 bases and J by 3 bases, with 2 bases of the junction left unmatched. Germline V gene data show CDR1 as WSHSY and CDR2 as SAAADI. The CDR3 loop reads CASIGQGYEQYF. DNA of the CDR3: TGCGCCAGCATTGGACAGGGCTACGAGCAGTACTTC.

This chain links TRBV7-9 with TRBJ1-1; D is unclear. The CDR3 is 15 residues long. Germline loops: CDR1 SEHNR, CDR2 FQNEAQ (reference sequence). Trimming cost V 1 base and J 0 bases, with 9 bases left between them. The CDR3 nucleotides read TGTGCCAGCAGCTTAGTAGGAGGGATGAACACTGAAGCTTTCTTT. Its translation: CASSLVGGMNTEAFF.

This chain uses TRBV28 with TRBJ2-7, with D unclear. Germline assignment: CDR1 MDHEN and CDR2 SYDVKM. V lost 3 bases to trimming and J lost 5 bases, with 11 bases between them. There are 13 residues in the CDR3. The CDR3: CASSFVPADEQYF. The CDR3 nucleotides are TGTGCCAGCAGTTTTGTCCCCGCGGACGAGCAGTACTTC.

The V call is TRBV9, the J call TRBJ2-3, with no clear D. The germline V gene encodes CDR1 SGDLS and CDR2 YYNGEE. This CDR3 contains 18 residues. Trimming cost V 0 bases and J 1 base, with 18 bases left between them. CDR3 coding DNA: TGTGCCAGCAGCGTAGAAGCTCGAGCGACTGCTGGCACAGATACGCAGTATTTT. Encoded protein: CASSVEARATAGTDTQYF. Drawing the rest from reference TRBV9 and TRBJ2-3, the complete variable domain is DSGVTQTPKHLITATGQRVTLRCSPRSGDLSVYWYQQSLDQGLQFLIQYYNGEERAKGNILERFSAQQFPDLHSELNLSSLELGDSALYFCASSVEARATAGTDTQYFGPGTRLTVL.

The chain combines TRBV5-1 with TRBJ2-7; no clear D gene. The CDR3 extends over 14 amino acids. The germline gives CDR1 SGHRS, CDR2 YFSETQ. V dropped 4 bases and J dropped 0 bases, with 11 bases sitting between them. The CDR3 region has the DNA TGCGCCAGCAGCGCATACATGAACTCCTACGAGCAGTACTTC. Translating gives CASSAYMNSYEQYF.

This clone was picked up one time. This rearrangement joins TRBV19 to TRBJ2-1, with a possible D match to TRBD2 (7 bases). Germline CDR1 reads LNHDA; CDR2 reads SQIVND (reference sequence). This CDR3 has 18 amino acids. V was shortened by 2 bases and J by 2 bases, with 19 bases between the two germline ends. CDR3 protein: CASSIIGGAGRAYNEQFF. The CDR3 DNA reads TGTGCCAGTAGTATAATTGGGGGGGCGGGGAGAGCCTACAATGAGCAGTTCTTC.

Here the CDR3 DNA reads TGCGCCAGCAGCCAAACCGACAGTAATCAGCCCCAGCATTTT. Its translation is CASSQTDSNQPQHF. The rearrangement uses TRBV4-1 and TRBJ1-5, with D tentatively TRBD1 (5 bases). The CDR3 length is 14 residues. V lost 2 bases and J lost 4, with 9 bases in between. CDR1 MGHRA and CDR2 YSYEKL come from the germline V gene.

The chain combines TRBV7-2 with TRBJ1-3, with D possibly matching TRBD1 (6 bases). Looked up from germline, CDR1 is SGHTA and CDR2 is FQGNSA. The CDR3 has 16 residues. V was pared by 5 bases and J by 0 bases, with 14 bases between. Here the CDR3 reads CASSELGATSGNTIYF. The CDR3 bases are TGTGCCAGCAGCGAATTGGGGGCGACCTCTGGAAACACCATATATTTT.

The chain joins TRBV30 to TRBJ1-1; 8 bases align to TRBD1. Germline CDR1 GTSNPN, CDR2 SVGIG (reference sequence). The length of the CDR3 is 13 residues. The V and J ends lost 5 bases and 7 bases, in that order; junction bases with no gene match: 9. In DNA form, the CDR3 reads TGTGCCTGGGCTGACAGGGGAAGGAATGAAGCTTTCTTT. Translated, it gives CAWADRGRNEAFF.

V is TRBV7-8 and J is TRBJ1-1; tentatively, D is TRBD1 (6 bases). Deletions cut 1 base from V and 5 bases from J, with 17 bases between. The CDR3 has 16 amino acids. Germline CDR1 SGHVS, CDR2 FQNEAQ. CDR3 nucleotides: TGTGCCAGCAGCTTAGGTGGGTTGGGGACAAATACTGAAGCTTTCTTT. Protein: CASSLGGLGTNTEAFF.

The CDR3 loop reads CATSSTLQGLNSPLHF. CDR3 sequence (DNA): TGTGCCACCAGCAGTACCCTGCAGGGACTCAATTCACCCCTCCACTTT. The chain joins TRBV15 to TRBJ1-6; D is perhaps TRBD1 (5 bases). The ends were cut back, 3 bases at V and 7 bases at J, with 16 bases in the middle. The CDR3 loop spans 16 amino acids. Germline V gene data show CDR1 as LNHNV and CDR2 as YYDKDF (reference sequence). The full variable domain, completed using reference TRBV15 and TRBJ1-6, is DAMVIQNPRYQVTQFGKPVTLSCSQTLNHNVMYWYQQKSSQAPKLLFHYYDKDFNNEADTPDNFQSRRPNTSFCFLDIRSPGLGDTAMYLCATSSTLQGLNSPLHFGNGTRLTVT.

The chain has TRBV6-5 and TRBJ2-1; 9 bases match TRBD2. This CDR3 is built from 14 residues. J lost 9 bases, V lost 4 bases, and 7 bases had no gene match. Germline values: CDR1 MNHEY, CDR2 SVGAGI. The CDR3 nucleotides read TGTGCCAGCAGTTTTGCGGGAGGGGTCGCTGAGCAGTTCTTC. As protein: CASSFAGGVAEQFF.

A single count supports this clone. The V and J genes are TRBV30 and TRBJ2-7, with 12 bases matching TRBD1. V was clipped by 0 bases and J by 5 bases; unmatched bases: 2. The CDR3 runs to 14 residues. From germline, CDR1 is GTSNPN and CDR2 SVGIG (reference sequence). The CDR3 loop reads CAWSVGTGGDEQYF. CDR3 DNA sequence: TGTGCCTGGAGTGTTGGGACAGGGGGCGACGAGCAGTACTTC.

CDR3 protein: CASSEGLRQGGETQYF. The CDR3 DNA follows: TGTGCCAGCAGCGAGGGATTGAGACAGGGAGGAGAGACCCAGTACTTC. The V gene is TRBV9, the J gene TRBJ2-5, with D possibly TRBD1 on 7 matching bases. The CDR3 runs 16 residues. Trimming removed 3 bases at V and 4 bases at J, with 19 bases between. Germline V gives CDR1 SGDLS, CDR2 YYNGEE. Using reference TRBV9 and TRBJ2-5 for the parts outside the CDR3, the full variable domain is DSGVTQTPKHLITATGQRVTLRCSPRSGDLSVYWYQQSLDQGLQFLIQYYNGEERAKGNILERFSAQQFPDLHSELNLSSLELGDSALYFCASSEGLRQGGETQYFGPGTRLLVL.

The J gene is TRBJ2-7, the V gene TRBV18; weak D call: TRBD2 (6 bases). Trimming removed 2 bases from V and 5 bases from J, with 13 bases in between. Germline CDR1 is KGHSH and CDR2 is LQKENI. The CDR3 has 14 residues. The CDR3 here is CASSPTGVVHEQYF. DNA of the CDR3: TGTGCCAGCTCACCAACGGGGGTGGTCCACGAGCAGTACTTC.

This clone came up once. V gene TRBV7-8 combines with J gene TRBJ2-7; D gene unclear. The germline gives CDR1 SGHVS, CDR2 FQNEAQ. Trimming took 5 bases from V and 3 from J, leaving 17 bases between them. This CDR3 region has 15 residues. CDR3 amino acids: CASSSRSNLYYEQYF. As DNA, the CDR3 is TGTGCCAGCAGCAGCCGTAGCAACCTATACTACGAGCAGTACTTC.

There are a few counts of this clone. The V gene is TRBV27, the J gene TRBJ1-4; D is perhaps TRBD1 (5 bases). V dropped 6 bases and J dropped 7 bases, with 12 bases sitting between them. Germline CDR1 is MNHEY and CDR2 is SMNVEV (reference sequence). CDR3 size: 13 residues. In nucleotides, the CDR3 is TGTGCCAGCAGAATCTCGGGGGGTGAAAAACTGTTTTTT. It yields the protein CASRISGGEKLFF.

The chain is built from TRBV4-3 and TRBJ1-1, with TRBD1 as a possible D gene (5 bases). This CDR3 is built from 15 residues. V lost 1 base and J 4 bases, leaving 13 bases between the germline ends. Germline lookup yields CDR1 LGHNA and CDR2 YSLEER. CDR3 loop: CASSQGRVGGTEAFF. The CDR3 DNA sequence: TGCGCCAGCAGCCAAGGCAGGGTGGGGGGCACTGAAGCTTTCTTT.

V is TRBV25-1 and J is TRBJ2-3; D may be TRBD2 (5 bases). Germline V gene sequence: CDR1 MGHDK, CDR2 SYGVNS. Trimming took 4 bases from V and 4 from J, leaving 9 bases between them. The CDR3 loop spans 13 amino acids. The CDR3 coding sequence is TGTGCCAGCAGTGGTGGGAGTGCAGATACGCAGTATTTT. Its protein is CASSGGSADTQYF.

The CDR3 region is CASTPSGTAYEQYF. The CDR3 DNA follows: TGTGCCAGTACCCCGTCCGGGACAGCCTACGAGCAGTACTTC. The chain joins TRBV19 to TRBJ2-7, with 7 bases aligning to TRBD1. The CDR3 sequence is 14 residues long. V dropped 7 bases and J dropped 2; count of bases not matched to a gene: 8. The germline CDR1 and CDR2 sequences are LNHDA and SQIVND (reference sequence).

This chain links TRBV6-5 with TRBJ1-1; 7 bases are shared with TRBD1. Losses at the gene ends were 4 bases for V and 4 bases for J; bases not matched to a gene: 9. Germline-derived CDR1 and CDR2 are MNHEY and SVGAGI. The CDR3 consists of 15 residues. CDR3 region: CASSLDRYEVTEAFF. The CDR3 nucleotides are TGTGCCAGCAGTTTGGACAGGTATGAGGTCACTGAAGCTTTCTTT.

V is TRBV4-3 and J is TRBJ2-1; TRBD1 might be the D (6 bases). Trimming took 0 bases from V and 13 from J, leaving 13 bases between them. This CDR3 is 13 amino acids long. CDR1 is LGHNA and CDR2 is YSLEER in the germline V gene. CDR3 protein: CASSQDKIRGQFF. The DNA for the CDR3 is TGCGCCAGCAGCCAAGATAAAATCAGGGGACAGTTCTTC.

The chain has TRBV9 and TRBJ2-2; 15 bases match TRBD2. CDR1 is SGDLS, CDR2 YYNGEE, per germline. The V and J ends lost 0 bases and 6 bases, in that order; junction bases with no gene match: 9. This CDR3 region has 19 residues. As DNA, the CDR3 is TGTGCCAGCAGCGTAGGACACCGGGGGACTAGCGGGAGGTCCGGGGAGCTGTTTTTT. It translates to CASSVGHRGTSGRSGELFF. The variable domain in full, with the rest retrieved from reference TRBV9 and TRBJ2-2, is DSGVTQTPKHLITATGQRVTLRCSPRSGDLSVYWYQQSLDQGLQFLIQYYNGEERAKGNILERFSAQQFPDLHSELNLSSLELGDSALYFCASSVGHRGTSGRSGELFFGEGSRLTVL.

The rearrangement uses TRBV6-1 and TRBJ2-1; TRBD1 matches 7 bases. Germline CDR1 is MNHNS and CDR2 is SASEGT. This CDR3 region has 16 residues. Trimming at V came to 4 bases and at J to 5 bases, leaving 11 bases not matched to a gene. The CDR3 spells CASSVRDSIPNNEQFF. The CDR3 bases are TGTGCCAGCAGTGTCCGGGACAGTATACCAAACAATGAGCAGTTCTTC.

This sequence joins TRBV19 and TRBJ1-2, with 8 bases lining up with TRBD1. With V trimmed by 5 bases and J by 5 bases, 4 bases remained unmatched. Germline CDR1 reads LNHDA; CDR2 reads SQIVND (reference sequence). This CDR3 is 13 amino acids long. CDR3 DNA: TGTGCCAGTAGTCAGGGGGCGCGATATGGCTACACCTTC. Translated, it gives CASSQGARYGYTF.

The chain couples TRBV6-1 to TRBJ1-5, with TRBD1 as a possible D gene (5 bases). Trimming stripped 4 bases from V and 6 bases from J, with 10 bases between. Per the germline V gene, CDR1 is MNHNS and CDR2 is SASEGT. CDR3 length: 13 residues. The CDR3 protein is CASSGQGVQPQHF. The DNA for the CDR3 is TGTGCCAGCAGTGGGCAGGGCGTTCAGCCCCAGCATTTT.